Presented here are 11 T cell receptor beta chains from one specimen sequenced in a study of cytomegalovirus exposure and HLA in healthy donors. This PCR relied on a set of 60 Vbeta primers and 13 Jbeta primers. Some clones are missing from TCRdb's copy, which holds only in-frame ones; the method was immunoSEQ multiplex PCR. The data contain some 85,000 clones, more than 70% of them singletons. The sequenced material came from PBMCs. These receptors were obtained from a young man in good health and CMV-seronegative.

The J gene is TRBJ2-5, the V gene TRBV27, with 8 nucleotides matching TRBD2. Germline lookup yields CDR1 MNHEY and CDR2 SMNVEV (reference sequence). The CDR3 has 16 amino acids. Trimming at V came to 3 bases and at J to 2 bases, leaving 8 bases not matched to a gene. The CDR3 region has the DNA TGTGCCAGCAGTTTCCTTGGGACTAGAAAACAAGAGACCCAGTACTTC. Residues: CASSFLGTRKQETQYF.

The CDR3 reads CASSIMGQGQAEQYF. The CDR3 nucleotides read TGTGCCAGTAGTATAATGGGGCAGGGCCAAGCCGAGCAGTACTTC. The rearrangement joins TRBV19 to TRBJ2-7, with a tentative D call TRBD1 (5 bases). V was clipped by 2 bases and J by 6 bases, with 17 bases between them. This CDR3 spans 15 amino acids. The germline CDR1 and CDR2 sequences are LNHDA and SQIVND (reference sequence). The whole variable domain, filled in from reference TRBV19 and TRBJ2-7, reads DGGITQSPKYLFRKEGQNVTLSCEQNLNHDAMYWYRQDPGQGLRLIYYSQIVNDFQKGDIAEGYSVSREKKESFPLTVTSAQKNPTAFYLCASSIMGQGQAEQYFGPGTRLTVT.

The chain combines TRBV5-1 with TRBJ2-2, with 10 positions matching TRBD2. V lost 0 bases to trimming and J lost 2 bases; unmatched junction nucleotides: 7. Germline assignment: CDR1 SGHRS and CDR2 YFSETQ. The CDR3 extends over 18 amino acids. CDR3 protein: CASSLENSGRFNTGELFF. CDR3 bases: TGCGCCAGCAGCTTGGAGAATAGCGGGAGGTTTAACACCGGGGAGCTGTTTTTT.

The chain employs TRBV15 and TRBJ1-6; D perhaps matches TRBD1 (5 bases). CDR3 size: 14 residues. The V end lost 4 bases, the J end lost 16 bases, and 20 bases lay between the germline ends. The germline gives CDR1 LNHNV, CDR2 YYDKDF (reference sequence). The CDR3 loop reads CATSTQTMGRPLHF. The DNA for the CDR3 is TGTGCCACCAGCACCCAAACAATGGGGCGCCCTCTCCACTTT.

In this sample, this clone turned up a few times. For the CDR3, the DNA is TGTGCCAGCAGTGAACAGGATAATTCACCCCTCCACTTT. Protein: CASSEQDNSPLHF. This chain connects TRBV25-1 to TRBJ1-6; the D is unclear. Germline CDR1 is MGHDK and CDR2 is SYGVNS. CDR3 length: 13 residues. The V end was cut by 2 bases, the J end by 5 bases, with 4 bases between. Complete variable domain (other parts from reference TRBV25-1 and TRBJ1-6): EADIYQTPRYLVIGTGKKITLECSQTMGHDKMYWYQQDPGMELHLIHYSYGVNSTEKGDLSSESTVSRIRTEHFPLTLESARPSHTSQYLCASSEQDNSPLHFGNGTRLTVT.

This chain uses TRBV10-3 with TRBJ1-1; D unresolved. V was shortened by 2 bases and J by 7 bases, with 17 bases between the two germline ends. The germline CDR1 and CDR2 sequences are ENHRY and SYGVKD. The CDR3 runs 15 residues. CDR3 DNA sequence: TGTGCCATCAGTGAGCCCGGGAACAGCGGCCTTGAAGCTTTCTTT. Translation gives CAISEPGNSGLEAFF.

This rearrangement joins TRBV27 to TRBJ1-5; 7 bases fit TRBD1. The CDR3 sequence is 16 residues long. CDR1 is MNHEY, CDR2 SMNVEV, per germline (reference sequence). The junction had 8 bases not matched to a gene; V was cut back by 4 bases and J by 2 bases. This chain's CDR3 is CASSYGGGTGNQPQHF. The CDR3, as DNA: TGTGCCAGCAGTTATGGGGGTGGGACAGGCAATCAGCCCCAGCATTTT.

This chain connects TRBV2 to TRBJ2-3; D gene ambiguous. The CDR3 consists of 17 residues. Germline lookup yields CDR1 SNHLY and CDR2 FYNNEI. Trimming pared 1 base from V and 0 bases from J, leaving 14 bases between. The CDR3 nucleotides read TGTGCCAGCAGTGAAGGCATGTGGCTAGTGAGCACAGATACGCAGTATTTT. This codes for CASSEGMWLVSTDTQYF.

The chain has TRBV5-1 and TRBJ2-7; a weak D match, TRBD2 (5 bases). The CDR3 is made up of 14 amino acids. Germline V gene sequence: CDR1 SGHRS, CDR2 YFSETQ. V shed 2 bases and J shed 0 bases, with 9 bases lying between them. The chain's CDR3 is CASSFGESSYEQYF. As DNA, the CDR3 is TGCGCCAGCAGCTTTGGGGAGAGCTCCTACGAGCAGTACTTC.

The chain has TRBV25-1 and TRBJ2-2; D remains ambiguous. Germline CDR1 and CDR2: MGHDK and SYGVNS. The CDR3 covers 14 residues. V was shortened by 1 base and J by 0 bases, with 3 bases between the two germline ends. For the CDR3, the DNA is TGTGCCAGCAGTGAATCGGCGAACACCGGGGAGCTGTTTTTT. It is translated as CASSESANTGELFF.

This clone was counted only a few times. The CDR3 loop is CASSLAGSGGRQFF. CDR3 bases: TGTGCCAGCAGCTTAGCGGGAAGCGGCGGTCGGCAGTTCTTC. This rearrangement joins TRBV7-8 to TRBJ2-1; possible D gene TRBD2, 5 bases. V was pared by 0 bases and J by 12 bases, with 15 bases between. The CDR3 covers 14 residues. CDR1 is SGHVS, CDR2 FQNEAQ, per germline. The full variable domain, completed using reference TRBV7-8 and TRBJ2-1, is GAGVSQSPRYKVAKRGQDVALRCDPISGHVSLFWYQQALGQGPEFLTYFQNEAQLDKSGLPSDRFFAERPEGSVSTLKIQRTQQEDSAVYLCASSLAGSGGRQFFGPGTRLTVL.